Given below is one TCR beta chain in context. The sample belongs to a study of blood T cell repertoires in COVID-19. Turning to the study itself: T cells, B-cell-depleted T cells, or PBMCs supplied cDNA or gDNA.

Germline loops: CDR1 SGHNT, CDR2 YYREEE (reference sequence). Unmatched junction bases numbered 5, after V lost 7 bases and J lost 4 bases. This CDR3 has 13 residues. Study processing details: Reference gene primer amplification yielded estimated nucleated cell counts. Sequenced by immunoSEQ multiplex PCR; TCRdb stores in-frame clones only, minus some. The D gene and trimming were derived from the DNA, and the V and J assignments and clone size from that table. The table shows around 72,000 clones, with about 80% occurring only once. This TCR came from a woman aged 60 to 75 with acute or convalescent COVID-19. Sequences were obtained from peripheral blood. This rearrangement joins TRBV5-4 to TRBJ2-3; 8 bases align to TRBD2. CDR3 residues: CASGPGGSDTQYF. The CDR3 nucleotides are TGTGCCAGCGGACCGGGGGGGTCAGATACGCAGTATTTT.